Listed below are T cell receptor beta chains from one sample, sequenced in a study of PD-L1 blockade in urothelial cancer. The protocol was immunoSEQ multiplex PCR, while the TCRdb copy is restricted to in-frame clones and leaves out a portion. The table lists 80,000 to 100,000 clones, 82% of them singletons. The input for sequencing was PBMCs, taken around atezolizumab (anti-PD-L1) treatment. These receptors originate from a man between 65 and 85 years old with urothelial cancer. Each CDR3 is given with its conserved first and last residue. The D gene is left open where the match is weak. Where a row states a size, it is once, few, many or the class of an expanded clone; other rows omit it.

d_call cdr3_length j_call v_call clone_size cdr3_nt cdr3_aa
TRBD1 13 TRBJ1-2 TRBV19 - TGTGCCACCTTAACAACCGACAGGGGCGGCTACACCTTC CATLTTDRGGYTF
- 15 TRBJ1-5 TRBV30 - TGTGCCTGGAGTGAAGGGGATTATAGCAATCAGCCCCAGCATTTT CAWSEGDYSNQPQHF
- 13 TRBJ1-5 TRBV7-2 - TGTGCCAGCAGCGATGCAGCGCATCAGCCCCAGCATTTT CASSDAAHQPQHF
- 12 TRBJ2-1 TRBV19 - TGTGCCAGTAGCCCCGGGAACAATGAGCAGTTCTTC CASSPGNNEQFF
- 16 TRBJ2-7 TRBV5-6 - TGTGCCAGCAGCTTGTATTACAGTCAAGTCTTCTACGAGCAGTACTTC CASSLYYSQVFYEQYF
- 15 TRBJ2-6 TRBV7-2 - TGTGCCAGCAGCTTAGTCGGCTCTGGGGCCAACGTCCTGACTTTC CASSLVGSGANVLTF
- 12 TRBJ1-2 TRBV2 - TGTGCCAGCAGTCCCCAAGGGGGGGCCGGGGACTTC CASSPQGGAGDF
TRBD1 14 TRBJ1-4 TRBV2 - TGTGCCAGTCACAAAGGGGGCGCCGAGGAAAAACTGTTTTTT CASHKGGAEEKLFF
TRBD1 16 TRBJ1-2 TRBV27 - TGTGCCAGCAGTTTTGCCGGGGACAGGGCTAACTATGGCTACACCTTC CASSFAGDRANYGYTF
TRBD1 16 TRBJ2-3 TRBV19 - TGTGCCAGTAGTCTTCGACAGGGGTGGGACACAGATACGCAGTATTTT CASSLRQGWDTDTQYF
- 14 TRBJ1-2 TRBV19 - TGTGCCAGTATCTCGCTGGAGGCTAACTATGGCTACACCTTC CASISLEANYGYTF
- 13 TRBJ2-1 TRBV6-4 medium-sized TGTGCCAGCAGCCAGGAGGATAGAAATGAGCAGTTCTTC CASSQEDRNEQFF
- 15 TRBJ1-2 TRBV19 - TGTGCCAGTAGTTCTCGAAGGGGTGGGGTTAATGGCTACACCTTC CASSSRRGGVNGYTF
TRBD2 14 TRBJ2-1 TRBV9 - TGTGCCAGCAGCGTGGGACTAGCGGACAATGAGCAGTTCTTC CASSVGLADNEQFF
TRBD1 16 TRBJ2-1 TRBV9 few TGTGCCAGCAGCCCGACGACAGGGTCATCCCCCAATGAGCAGTTCTTC CASSPTTGSSPNEQFF
TRBD2 14 TRBJ2-5 TRBV7-8 - TGTGCCAGCAGCTTAAGCGGGAGTCAAGAGACCCAGTACTTC CASSLSGSQETQYF
TRBD1 14 TRBJ2-7 TRBV27 - TGTGCCAGCACCCTCCGACAGGGGGCTTACGAGCAGTACTTC CASTLRQGAYEQYF
TRBD2 14 TRBJ2-1 TRBV9 - TGTGCCAGCAGCGTTAGCGGGAGAATTTATGAGCAGTTCTTC CASSVSGRIYEQFF
TRBD2 14 TRBJ2-1 TRBV11-1 - TGTGCCAGCAAACTAGCGGTTGGGGGCAATGAGCAGTTCTTC CASKLAVGGNEQFF
- 13 TRBJ2-3 TRBV29-1 once TGCAGCGCCCCTTCCGCGGTCACAGATACGCAGTATTTT CSAPSAVTDTQYF
TRBD2 15 TRBJ2-1 TRBV15 - TGTGCCACCAGCGTTCGACTAGCGGGGGACAATGAGCAGTTCTTC CATSVRLAGDNEQFF
TRBD1 15 TRBJ2-1 TRBV28 - TGTGCCAGCAGTTATCCGGGACAGGGGGCAAATGAGCAGTTCTTC CASSYPGQGANEQFF
- 17 TRBJ2-3 TRBV7-3 once TGTGCCAGCAGCTTAGGTACAGGCGATCCCTCCACAGATACGCAGTATTTT CASSLGTGDPSTDTQYF
- 13 TRBJ2-7 TRBV4-3 - TGCGCCAGCAGCCAAGTTCGGAGAGACGAGCAGTACTTC CASSQVRRDEQYF
TRBD2 16 TRBJ2-1 TRBV4-2 - TGTGCCAGCAGCCAAGAACGAGCGGGAGGGTCCAATGAGCAGTTCTTC CASSQERAGGSNEQFF
- 15 TRBJ1-4 TRBV5-1 - TGCGCCAGCAGCTTGGGAGGGGGAAGGAATGAAAAACTGTTTTTT CASSLGGGRNEKLFF
TRBD1 15 TRBJ1-2 TRBV6-5 - TGTGCCAGCAGTTCTGGACAGGGGGACGTTCATGGCTACACCTTC CASSSGQGDVHGYTF
TRBD1 16 TRBJ1-4 TRBV18 - TGTGCCAGCTCGCCTGACAGGGACCCCGTGAATGAAAAACTGTTTTTT CASSPDRDPVNEKLFF
- 12 TRBJ2-3 TRBV11-3 - TGTGCCAGCACCAAGGGGGAAGATACGCAGTATTTT CASTKGEDTQYF
TRBD1 14 TRBJ2-5 TRBV30 few TGTGCCTGGACCACAGGGGGCGCTCAAGAGACCCAGTACTTC CAWTTGGAQETQYF
TRBD1 16 TRBJ1-2 TRBV4-2 - TGTGCCAGCAGCCAAGACCTTAGGACAGGGAACTATGGCTACACCTTC CASSQDLRTGNYGYTF
- 16 TRBJ2-4 TRBV11-2 - TGTGCCAGCAGCTTCACAGGGACACTAGCCAAAAACATTCAGTACTTC CASSFTGTLAKNIQYF
- 15 TRBJ1-6 TRBV15 - TGTGCCACCACCCCGGGGAGGGGCCATAATTCACCCCTCCACTTT CATTPGRGHNSPLHF
TRBD1 12 TRBJ1-1 TRBV29-1 - TGCAGCGTGCGCCGGACAGGGGCTGAAGCTTTCTTT CSVRRTGAEAFF
- 15 TRBJ2-5 TRBV4-1 - TGCGCCAGCAGCTTCTCCCCAACTAATCAAGAGACCCAGTACTTC CASSFSPTNQETQYF
- 12 TRBJ1-6 TRBV10-3 once TGTGCCATCAGTTTCGGGGATTCACCCCTCCACTTT CAISFGDSPLHF
TRBD1 14 TRBJ2-2 TRBV5-1 - TGCGCCAGCAGCTCACGCCCAGGGGGCGGGGAGCTGTTTTTT CASSSRPGGGELFF
TRBD2 15 TRBJ2-7 TRBV6-5 - TGTGCCAGCAGTTACGAGGCGGGGGTCCACTACGAGCAGTACTTC CASSYEAGVHYEQYF
- 14 TRBJ2-1 TRBV7-3 - TGTGCCAGCAGCCCAGGGCGGGACTTTAATGAGCAGTTCTTC CASSPGRDFNEQFF
TRBD1 16 TRBJ2-1 TRBV7-3 - TGTGCCAGCAGCCGGACAGGGCTTAGCTCCTACAATGAGCAGTTCTTC CASSRTGLSSYNEQFF
- 13 TRBJ2-5 TRBV7-2 - TGTGCCAGCAGCCCCTCCCAGCGGGAGACCCAGTACTTC CASSPSQRETQYF
- 14 TRBJ2-1 TRBV29-1 - TGCAGCGTCCGGGTCTCCTCGGCTTTCGATGAGCAGTTCTTC CSVRVSSAFDEQFF
TRBD1 14 TRBJ1-6 TRBV5-4 - TGTGCCAGCAGCGCCCGGGACAGGAATTCACCCCTCCACTTT CASSARDRNSPLHF
TRBD2 17 TRBJ2-7 TRBV11-2 - TGTGCCAGCAGCTCTTACCCCGCGACTAGCAGACCTTACGAGCAGTACTTC CASSSYPATSRPYEQYF
- 14 TRBJ1-2 TRBV21-1 - TGTGCCAGCAGCAAAGCGGGCAGATACTATGGCTACACCTTC CASSKAGRYYGYTF
- 14 TRBJ1-2 TRBV10-3 - TGTGCCATCAGTGTTGTGTCAGGGATCTATGGCTACACCTTC CAISVVSGIYGYTF
- 19 TRBJ1-6 TRBV7-9 few TGTGCCAGCAGCTCCTACATCGGACACAGGGCCTACTATAATTCACCCCTCCACTTT CASSSYIGHRAYYNSPLHF
- 14 TRBJ1-1 TRBV7-9 - TGTGCCAGCAGCTTAGAGGGGGGGCTGGCTGAAGCTTTCTTT CASSLEGGLAEAFF
- 13 TRBJ1-1 TRBV11-2 - TGTGCCAGCAGTCAACTGGGGGGCACTGAAGCTTTCTTT CASSQLGGTEAFF
TRBD1 14 TRBJ1-5 TRBV29-1 - TGCAGCGTCGCACAGGGGGATAGCAATCAGCCCCAGCATTTT CSVAQGDSNQPQHF
- 15 TRBJ2-1 TRBV5-4 - TGTGCCAGCAGCTTGGAGCCAGCGAGGAACGATGAGCAGTTCTTC CASSLEPARNDEQFF
- 13 TRBJ1-5 TRBV2 few TGTGCCAGCAAGGGGGACGGCAATCAGCCCCAGCATTTT CASKGDGNQPQHF
TRBD2 15 TRBJ2-7 TRBV6-5 - TGTGCCAGCACCCGAACCGGACTAGCGGGAGTCGAGCAGTACTTC CASTRTGLAGVEQYF
- 12 TRBJ2-5 TRBV19 - TGTGCCAGTAGTATTACACAAGAGACCCAGTACTTC CASSITQETQYF